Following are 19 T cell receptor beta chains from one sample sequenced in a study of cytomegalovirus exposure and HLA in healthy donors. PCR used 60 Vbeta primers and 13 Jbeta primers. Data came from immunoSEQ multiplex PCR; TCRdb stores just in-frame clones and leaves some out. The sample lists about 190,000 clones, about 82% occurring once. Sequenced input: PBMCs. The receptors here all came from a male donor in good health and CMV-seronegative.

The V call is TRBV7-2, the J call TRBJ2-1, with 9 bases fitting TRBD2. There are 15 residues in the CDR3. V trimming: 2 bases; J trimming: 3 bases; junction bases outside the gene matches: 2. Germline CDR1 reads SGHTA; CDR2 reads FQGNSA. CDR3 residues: CASSLSSGGYNEQFF. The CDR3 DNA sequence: TGTGCCAGCAGCTTAAGTAGCGGGGGCTACAATGAGCAGTTCTTC.

The CDR3 DNA reads as TGTGCCAGCAGCTTACAGGAAGGCTTCTACGAGCAGTACTTC. Its translation is CASSLQEGFYEQYF. V gene TRBV7-8 combines with J gene TRBJ2-7, with unresolved D. CDR1 is SGHVS and CDR2 is FQNEAQ in the germline V gene. The ends were cut back, 2 bases at V and 3 bases at J, with 11 bases in the middle. This CDR3 is built from 14 residues.

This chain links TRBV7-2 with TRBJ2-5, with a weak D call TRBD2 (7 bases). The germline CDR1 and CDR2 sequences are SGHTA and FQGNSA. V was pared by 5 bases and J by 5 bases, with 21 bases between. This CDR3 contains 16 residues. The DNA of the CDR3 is TGTGCCAGCAGCAAAGTAGGGGGGGGGCCTAGGGAGACCCAGTACTTC. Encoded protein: CASSKVGGGPRETQYF. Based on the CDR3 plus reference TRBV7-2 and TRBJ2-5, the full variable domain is GAGVSQSPSNKVTEKGKDVELRCDPISGHTALYWYRQSLGQGLEFLIYFQGNSAPDKSGLPSDRFSAERTGGSVSTLTIQRTQQEDSAVYLCASSKVGGGPRETQYFGPGTRLLVL.

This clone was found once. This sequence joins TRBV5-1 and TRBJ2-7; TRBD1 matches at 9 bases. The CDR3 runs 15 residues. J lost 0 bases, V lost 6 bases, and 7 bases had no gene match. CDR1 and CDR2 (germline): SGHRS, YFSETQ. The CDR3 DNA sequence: TGCGCCAGCACCTCCGGGACAGGGCCCTCCTACGAGCAGTACTTC. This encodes CASTSGTGPSYEQYF.

The CDR3 coding sequence is TGTGCCAGTACCCTCCGGGACAGCGGAAACACCATATATTTT. Translation: CASTLRDSGNTIYF. V is TRBV6-6 and J is TRBJ1-3; TRBD1 aligns across 7 bases. The CDR3 is 14 amino acids. Germline values: CDR1 MNHNY, CDR2 SVGAGI (reference sequence). V lost 9 bases to trimming and J lost 4 bases; unmatched junction nucleotides: 9.

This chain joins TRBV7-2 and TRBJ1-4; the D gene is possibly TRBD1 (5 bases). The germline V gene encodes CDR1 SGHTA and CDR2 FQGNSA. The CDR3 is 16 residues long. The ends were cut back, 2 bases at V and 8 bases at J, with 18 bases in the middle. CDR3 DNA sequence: TGTGCCAGCAGCTTAACCAGGGAGGGGACCCGAGAAAAACTGTTTTTT. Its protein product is CASSLTREGTREKLFF.

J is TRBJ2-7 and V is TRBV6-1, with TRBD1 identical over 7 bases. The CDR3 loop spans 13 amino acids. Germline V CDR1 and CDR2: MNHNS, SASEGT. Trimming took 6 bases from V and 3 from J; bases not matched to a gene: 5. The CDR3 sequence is CASRTTGSYEQYF. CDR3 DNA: TGTGCCAGCAGAACGACAGGGAGCTACGAGCAGTACTTC.

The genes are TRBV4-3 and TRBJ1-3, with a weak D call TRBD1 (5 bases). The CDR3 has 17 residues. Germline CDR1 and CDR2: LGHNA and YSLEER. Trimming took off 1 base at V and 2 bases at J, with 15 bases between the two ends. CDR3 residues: CASSQVLAGLTGNTIYF. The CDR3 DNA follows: TGCGCCAGCAGCCAAGTGCTGGCAGGGCTGACTGGAAACACCATATATTTT.

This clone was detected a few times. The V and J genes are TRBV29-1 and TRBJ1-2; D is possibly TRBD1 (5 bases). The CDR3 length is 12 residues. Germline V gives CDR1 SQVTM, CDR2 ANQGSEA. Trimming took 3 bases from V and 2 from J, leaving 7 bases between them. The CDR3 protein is CSVDRENYGYTF. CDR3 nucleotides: TGCAGCGTTGACAGGGAAAACTATGGCTACACCTTC. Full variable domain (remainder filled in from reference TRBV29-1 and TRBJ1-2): SAVISQKPSRDICQRGTSLTIQCQVDSQVTMMFWYRQQPGQSLTLIATANQGSEATYESGFVIDKFPISRPNLTFSTLTVSNMSPEDSSIYLCSVDRENYGYTFGSGTRLTVV.

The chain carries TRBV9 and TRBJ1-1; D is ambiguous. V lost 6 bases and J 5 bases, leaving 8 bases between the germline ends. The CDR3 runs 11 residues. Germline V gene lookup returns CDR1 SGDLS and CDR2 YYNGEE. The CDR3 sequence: CASTSGTEAFF. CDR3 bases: TGTGCCAGCACCAGTGGTACTGAAGCTTTCTTT.

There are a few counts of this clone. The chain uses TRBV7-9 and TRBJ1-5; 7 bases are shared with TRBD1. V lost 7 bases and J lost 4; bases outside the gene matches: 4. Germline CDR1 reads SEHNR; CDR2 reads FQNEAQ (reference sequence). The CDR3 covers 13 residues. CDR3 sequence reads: CASTRGENQPQHF. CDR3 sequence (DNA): TGTGCCAGCACCAGGGGGGAAAATCAGCCCCAGCATTTT.

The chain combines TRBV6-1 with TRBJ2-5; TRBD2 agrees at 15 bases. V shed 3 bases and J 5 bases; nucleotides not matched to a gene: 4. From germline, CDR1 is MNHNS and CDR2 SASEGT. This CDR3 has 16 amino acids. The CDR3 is CASSEGTSGRSETQYF. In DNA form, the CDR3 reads TGTGCCAGCAGTGAGGGGACTAGCGGGAGGTCGGAGACCCAGTACTTC.

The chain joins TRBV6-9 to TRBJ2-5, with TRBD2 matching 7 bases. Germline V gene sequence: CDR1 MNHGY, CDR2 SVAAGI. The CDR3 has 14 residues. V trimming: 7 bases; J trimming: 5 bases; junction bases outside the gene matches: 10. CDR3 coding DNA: TGTGCCAGCACTTTCTGGGGGGGGAAGGAGACCCAGTACTTC. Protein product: CASTFWGGKETQYF.

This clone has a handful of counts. CDR3 nucleotide sequence: TGTGCCAGCAGCCCGGGACAGGGGCGCTACGAGCAGTACTTC. Translating it yields CASSPGQGRYEQYF. The chain joins TRBV7-6 to TRBJ2-7; 10 nucleotides agree with TRBD1. In germline, CDR1 is SGHVS, CDR2 FNYEAQ. The J segment lost 3 bases and the V segment lost 5 bases, leaving 4 bases of the junction unmatched. There are 14 residues in the CDR3.

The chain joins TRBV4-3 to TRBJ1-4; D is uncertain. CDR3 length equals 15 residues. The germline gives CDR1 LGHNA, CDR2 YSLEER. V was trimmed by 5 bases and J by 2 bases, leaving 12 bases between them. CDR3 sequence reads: CASSNGGRTNEKLFF. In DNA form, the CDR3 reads TGCGCCAGCAGCAATGGAGGACGGACTAATGAAAAACTGTTTTTT.

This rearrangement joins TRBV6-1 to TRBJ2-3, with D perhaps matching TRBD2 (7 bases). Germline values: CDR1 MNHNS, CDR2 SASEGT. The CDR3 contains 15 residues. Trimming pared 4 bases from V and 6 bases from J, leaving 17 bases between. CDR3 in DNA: TGTGCCAGCAGTGGAGGGGAGGGGGGGGTGGATACGCAGTATTTT. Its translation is CASSGGEGGVDTQYF.

CDR3 DNA: TGTGCCAGCAGCTTAAACCCTAGCGGGAGTCGAGGGGAGCTGTTTTTT. The encoded protein is CASSLNPSGSRGELFF. V gene TRBV11-2 combines with J gene TRBJ2-2; 10 bases match TRBD2. The CDR3 extends over 16 amino acids. Germline CDR1 SGHAT, CDR2 FQNNGV. J gave up 8 bases and V 2 bases, and 8 bases lay outside the gene matches.

In DNA form, the CDR3 reads TGCGCCAGCAGCCAAAAAGCGGGACCCACAGATACGCAGTATTTT. It codes for CASSQKAGPTDTQYF. The V call is TRBV4-1, the J call TRBJ2-3; TRBD2 agrees at 7 bases. V dropped 2 bases and J dropped 2; count of bases not matched to a gene: 4. The CDR3 consists of 15 residues. Germline V gives CDR1 MGHRA, CDR2 YSYEKL.

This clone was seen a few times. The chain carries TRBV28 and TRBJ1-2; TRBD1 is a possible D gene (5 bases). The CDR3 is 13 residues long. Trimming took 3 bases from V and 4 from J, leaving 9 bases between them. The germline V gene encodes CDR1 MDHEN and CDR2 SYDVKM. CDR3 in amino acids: CASSFITGYGYTF. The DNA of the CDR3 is TGTGCCAGCAGTTTTATTACAGGCTATGGCTACACCTTC.